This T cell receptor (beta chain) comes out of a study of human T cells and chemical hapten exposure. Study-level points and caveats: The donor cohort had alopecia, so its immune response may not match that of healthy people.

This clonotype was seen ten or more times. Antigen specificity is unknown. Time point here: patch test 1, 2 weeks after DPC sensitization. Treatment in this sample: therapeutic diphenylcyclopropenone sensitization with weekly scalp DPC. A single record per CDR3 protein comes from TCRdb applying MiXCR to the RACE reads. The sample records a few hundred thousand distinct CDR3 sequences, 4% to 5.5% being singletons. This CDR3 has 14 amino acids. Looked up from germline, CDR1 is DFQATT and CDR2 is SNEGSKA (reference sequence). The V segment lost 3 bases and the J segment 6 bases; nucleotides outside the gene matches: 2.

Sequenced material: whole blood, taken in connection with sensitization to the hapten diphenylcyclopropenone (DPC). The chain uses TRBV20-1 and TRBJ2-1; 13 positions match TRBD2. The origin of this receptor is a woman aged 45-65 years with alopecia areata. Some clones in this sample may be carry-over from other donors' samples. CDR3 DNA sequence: TGCAGTGCTAGCACTAGCGGGAGGGGCAATGAGCAGTTCTTC. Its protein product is CSASTSGRGNEQFF.